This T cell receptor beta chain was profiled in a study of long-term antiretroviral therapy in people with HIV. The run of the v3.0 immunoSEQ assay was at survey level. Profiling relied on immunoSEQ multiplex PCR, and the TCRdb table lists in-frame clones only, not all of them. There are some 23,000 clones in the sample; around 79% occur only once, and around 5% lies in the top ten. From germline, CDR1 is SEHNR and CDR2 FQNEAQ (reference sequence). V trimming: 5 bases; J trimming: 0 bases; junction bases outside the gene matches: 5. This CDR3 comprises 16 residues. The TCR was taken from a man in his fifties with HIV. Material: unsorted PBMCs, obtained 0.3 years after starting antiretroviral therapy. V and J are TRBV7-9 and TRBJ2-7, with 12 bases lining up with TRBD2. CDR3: CASSITSGRSSYEQYF. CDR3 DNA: TGTGCCAGCAGCATCACTAGCGGGAGGAGCTCCTACGAGCAGTACTTC.